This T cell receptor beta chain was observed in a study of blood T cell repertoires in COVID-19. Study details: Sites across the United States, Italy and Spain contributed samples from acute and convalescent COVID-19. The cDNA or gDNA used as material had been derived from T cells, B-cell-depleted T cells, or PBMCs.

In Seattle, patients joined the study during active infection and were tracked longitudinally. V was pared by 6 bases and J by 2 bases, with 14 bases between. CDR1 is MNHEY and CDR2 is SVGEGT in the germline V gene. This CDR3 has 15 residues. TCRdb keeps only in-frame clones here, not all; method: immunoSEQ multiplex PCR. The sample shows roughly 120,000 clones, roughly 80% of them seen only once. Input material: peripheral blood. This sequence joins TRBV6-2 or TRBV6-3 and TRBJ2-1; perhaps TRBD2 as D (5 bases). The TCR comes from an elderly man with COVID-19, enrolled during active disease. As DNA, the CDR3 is TGTGCCAGCAGCTCCAGCGGAGGCCCCTACAATGAGCAGTTCTTC. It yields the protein CASSSSGGPYNEQFF.